The T cell receptor beta chain under discussion was sequenced for a study of cytotoxic CD8 clonotypes in ibrutinib-treated CLL. About the study: The patients, about a dozen relapsed/refractory and roughly 15 treatment-naive, included 17 who were IGHV unmutated. Collecting the response samples happened after a median approximately twelve months of treatment, with a range of 6 to 36. The average sample held roughly 250,000 productive templates and fewer than 100,000 productive rearrangements. Findings and limits, study-wide: Sampling times, which were not matched between the groups, differed between sustained-remission patients and progressing patients.

Measured with immunoSEQ multiplex PCR; TCRdb has only the in-frame clones, and not every one. The repertoire holds about 130,000 clones, with about 85% as singletons. Only one count was recorded for this clone. Its antigen is currently unknown. The source material was PBMCs, sampled after 24 months of ibrutinib treatment. The receptor comes from a human donor with chronic lymphocytic leukemia.

CDR3 sequence: CASSYLGGHTDTQYF. The CDR3 DNA sequence: TGTGCCAGCAGCTACCTGGGCGGACACACAGATACGCAGTATTTT. The V call is TRBV7-8, the J call TRBJ2-3; D may be TRBD1 (5 bases). V lost 4 bases and J lost 2, with 13 bases in between. The CDR3 spans 15 residues. Germline V gene lookup returns CDR1 SGHVS and CDR2 FQNEAQ.